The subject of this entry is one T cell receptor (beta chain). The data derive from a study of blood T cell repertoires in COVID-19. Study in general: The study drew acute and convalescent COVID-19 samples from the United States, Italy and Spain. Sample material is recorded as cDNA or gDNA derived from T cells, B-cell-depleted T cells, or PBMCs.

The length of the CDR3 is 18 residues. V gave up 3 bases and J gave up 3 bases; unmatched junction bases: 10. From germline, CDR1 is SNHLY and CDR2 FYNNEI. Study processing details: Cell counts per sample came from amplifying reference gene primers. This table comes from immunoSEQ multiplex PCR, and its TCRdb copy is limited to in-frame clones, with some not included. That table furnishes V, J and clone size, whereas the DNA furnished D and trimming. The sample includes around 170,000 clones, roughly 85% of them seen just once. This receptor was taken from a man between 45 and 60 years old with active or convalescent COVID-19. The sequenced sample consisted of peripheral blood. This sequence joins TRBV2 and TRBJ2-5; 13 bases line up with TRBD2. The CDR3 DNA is TGTGCCAGCAGTGACCCACTAGCGGGAGGGCCGGCGGAAGAGACCCAGTACTTC. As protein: CASSDPLAGGPAEETQYF.